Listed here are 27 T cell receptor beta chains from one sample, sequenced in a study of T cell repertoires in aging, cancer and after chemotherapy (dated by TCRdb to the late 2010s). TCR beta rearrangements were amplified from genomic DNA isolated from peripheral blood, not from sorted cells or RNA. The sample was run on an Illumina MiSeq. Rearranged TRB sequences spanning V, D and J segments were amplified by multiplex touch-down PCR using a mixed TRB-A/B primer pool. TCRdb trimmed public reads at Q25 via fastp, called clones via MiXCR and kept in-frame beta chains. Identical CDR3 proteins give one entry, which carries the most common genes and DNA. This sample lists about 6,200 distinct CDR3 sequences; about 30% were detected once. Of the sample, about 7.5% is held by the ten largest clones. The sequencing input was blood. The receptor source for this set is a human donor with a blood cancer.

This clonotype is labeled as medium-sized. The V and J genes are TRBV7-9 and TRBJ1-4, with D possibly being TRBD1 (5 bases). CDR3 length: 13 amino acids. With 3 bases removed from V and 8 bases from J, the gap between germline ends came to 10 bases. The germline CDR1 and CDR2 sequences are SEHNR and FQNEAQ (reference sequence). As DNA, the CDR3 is TGTGCCAGCAGCTTTGGGGGGACGGAAAAACTGTTTTTT. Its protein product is CASSFGGTEKLFF.

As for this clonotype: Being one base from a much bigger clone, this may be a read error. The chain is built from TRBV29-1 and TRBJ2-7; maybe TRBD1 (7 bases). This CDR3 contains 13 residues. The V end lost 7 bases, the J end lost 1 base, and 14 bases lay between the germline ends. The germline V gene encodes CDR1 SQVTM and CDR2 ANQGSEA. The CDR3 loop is CSDTTGTSYEQYF. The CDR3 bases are TGCAGCGACACGACAGGGACTTCCTACGAGCAGTACTTC.

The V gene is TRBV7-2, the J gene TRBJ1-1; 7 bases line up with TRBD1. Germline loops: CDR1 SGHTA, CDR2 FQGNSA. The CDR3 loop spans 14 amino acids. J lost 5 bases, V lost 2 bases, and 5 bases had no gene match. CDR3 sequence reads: CASSLRTGRTEAFF. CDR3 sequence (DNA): TGTGCCAGCAGCTTACGGACAGGCCGAACTGAAGCTTTCTTT.

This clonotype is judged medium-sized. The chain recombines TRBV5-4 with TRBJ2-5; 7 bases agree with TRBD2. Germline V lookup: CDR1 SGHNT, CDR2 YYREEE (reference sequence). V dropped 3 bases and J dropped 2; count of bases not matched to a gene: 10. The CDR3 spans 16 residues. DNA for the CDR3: TGTGCCAGCAGCTACAATGGACTAGAGAATCAAGAGACCCAGTACTTC. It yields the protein CASSYNGLENQETQYF.

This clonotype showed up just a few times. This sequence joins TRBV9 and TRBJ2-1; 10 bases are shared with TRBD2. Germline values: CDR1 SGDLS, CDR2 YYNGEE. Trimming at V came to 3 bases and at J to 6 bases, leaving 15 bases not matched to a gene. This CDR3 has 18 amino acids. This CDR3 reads CASSGALRSSGRFNEQFF. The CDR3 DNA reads TGTGCCAGCAGCGGAGCCCTCCGGAGTAGCGGGAGGTTCAATGAGCAGTTCTTC.

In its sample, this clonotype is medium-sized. CDR3 DNA sequence: TGCAGCGTTGGACAGGGGGGCCAGGCGGAAGAGACCCAGTACTTC. It encodes CSVGQGGQAEETQYF. The chain recombines TRBV29-1 with TRBJ2-5; 9 bases are a match to TRBD1. V shed 4 bases and J 3 bases; nucleotides not matched to a gene: 9. This CDR3 spans 15 amino acids. Germline CDR1 reads SQVTM; CDR2 reads ANQGSEA.

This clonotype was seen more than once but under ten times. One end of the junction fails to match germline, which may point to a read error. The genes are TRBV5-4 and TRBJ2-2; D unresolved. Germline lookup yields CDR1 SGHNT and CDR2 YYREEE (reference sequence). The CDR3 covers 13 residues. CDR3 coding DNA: TGTGCCAGCAGGTTGGGCGCTACCGGGGAGCTGTTTTTT. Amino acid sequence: CASRLGATGELFF.

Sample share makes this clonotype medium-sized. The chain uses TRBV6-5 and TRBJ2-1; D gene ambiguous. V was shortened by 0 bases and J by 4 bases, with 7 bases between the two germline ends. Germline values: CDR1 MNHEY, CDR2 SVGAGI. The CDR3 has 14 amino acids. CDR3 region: CASSYSTRYNEQFF. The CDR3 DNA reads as TGTGCCAGCAGTTACTCGACCCGGTACAATGAGCAGTTCTTC.

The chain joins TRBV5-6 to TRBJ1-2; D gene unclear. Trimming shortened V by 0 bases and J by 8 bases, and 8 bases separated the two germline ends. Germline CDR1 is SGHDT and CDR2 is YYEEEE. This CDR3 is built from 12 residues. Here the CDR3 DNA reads TGTGCCAGCAGCTTGGCATACCTGGGCTACACCTTC. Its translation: CASSLAYLGYTF. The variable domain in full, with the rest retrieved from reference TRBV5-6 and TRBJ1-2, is DAGVTQSPTHLIKTRGQQVTLRCSPKSGHDTVSWYQQALGQGPQFIFQYYEEEERQRGNFPDRFSGHQFPNYSSELNVNALLLGDSALYLCASSLAYLGYTFGSGTRLTVV.

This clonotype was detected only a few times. CDR3 bases: TGTGCCAGCAGTTCCGGGACAGGGGCCTACGAGCAGTACTTC. Its protein is CASSSGTGAYEQYF. The J gene is TRBJ2-7, the V gene TRBV12-3 or TRBV12-4; TRBD1 agrees at 10 bases. This CDR3 is built from 14 residues. After removal of 4 bases from V and 2 bases from J, the junction contained 2 bases not matched to a gene.

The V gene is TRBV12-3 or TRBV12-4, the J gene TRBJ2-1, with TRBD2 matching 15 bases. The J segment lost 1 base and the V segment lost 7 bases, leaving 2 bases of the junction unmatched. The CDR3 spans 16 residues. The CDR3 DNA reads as TGTGCCAGCATCGGGACTAGCGGGAGGTCCTACAATGAGCAGTTCTTC. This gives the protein CASIGTSGRSYNEQFF.

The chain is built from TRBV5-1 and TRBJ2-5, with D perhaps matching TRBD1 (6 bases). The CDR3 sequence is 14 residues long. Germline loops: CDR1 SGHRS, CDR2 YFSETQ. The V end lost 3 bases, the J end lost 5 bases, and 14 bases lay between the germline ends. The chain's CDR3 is CASSSGPGEETQYF. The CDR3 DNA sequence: TGCGCCAGCAGCTCAGGACCAGGGGAGGAGACCCAGTACTTC.

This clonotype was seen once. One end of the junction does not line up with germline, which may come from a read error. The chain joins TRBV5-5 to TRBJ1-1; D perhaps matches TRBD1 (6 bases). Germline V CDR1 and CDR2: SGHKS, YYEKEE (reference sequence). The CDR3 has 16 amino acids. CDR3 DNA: TGTGCCAGCAGATTGGCCGCGGGACAACTGAACACTGAAGCTTTCTTT. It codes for CASRLAAGQLNTEAFF.

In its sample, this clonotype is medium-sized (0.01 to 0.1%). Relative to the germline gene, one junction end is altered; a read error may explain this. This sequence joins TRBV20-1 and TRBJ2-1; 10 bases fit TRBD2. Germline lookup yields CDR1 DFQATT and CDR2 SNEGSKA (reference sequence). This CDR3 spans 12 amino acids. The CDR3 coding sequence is TGCAGTGCTAGGGTAACTAGCGGGAAAATTCTCTTC. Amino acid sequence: CSARVTSGKILF.

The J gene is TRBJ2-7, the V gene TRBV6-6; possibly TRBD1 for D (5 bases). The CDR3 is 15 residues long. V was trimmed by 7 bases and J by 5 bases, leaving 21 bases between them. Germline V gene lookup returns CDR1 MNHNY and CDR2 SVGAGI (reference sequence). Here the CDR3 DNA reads TGTGCCAGCATAAATGGTAGGACATGGGTCCACGAGCAGTACTTC. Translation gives CASINGRTWVHEQYF.

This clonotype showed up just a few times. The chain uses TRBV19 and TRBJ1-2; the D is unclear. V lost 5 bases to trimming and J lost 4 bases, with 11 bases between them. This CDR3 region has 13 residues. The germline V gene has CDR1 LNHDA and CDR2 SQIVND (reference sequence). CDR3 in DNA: TGTGCCAGTAGTGCCCGGGCCTTCTATGGCTACACCTTC. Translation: CASSARAFYGYTF.

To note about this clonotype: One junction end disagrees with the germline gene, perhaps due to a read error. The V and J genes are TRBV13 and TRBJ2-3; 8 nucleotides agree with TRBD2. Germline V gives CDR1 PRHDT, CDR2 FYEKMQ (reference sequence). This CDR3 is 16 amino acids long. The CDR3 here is CATSPRVAGNTDTQYF. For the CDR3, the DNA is TGTGCCACCAGCCCCCGGGTAGCGGGAAATACAGATACGCAGTATTTT.

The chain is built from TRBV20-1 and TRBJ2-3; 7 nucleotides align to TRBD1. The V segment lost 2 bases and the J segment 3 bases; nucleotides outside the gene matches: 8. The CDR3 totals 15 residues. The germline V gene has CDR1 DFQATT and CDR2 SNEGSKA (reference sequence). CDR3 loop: CSARFDRDNTDTQYF. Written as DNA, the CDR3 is TGCAGTGCTAGATTCGACAGGGACAATACAGATACGCAGTATTTT.

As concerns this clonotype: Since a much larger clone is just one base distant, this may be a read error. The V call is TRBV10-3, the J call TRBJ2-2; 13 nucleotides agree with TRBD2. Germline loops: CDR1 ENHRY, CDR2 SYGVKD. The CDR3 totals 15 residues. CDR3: CASRGLAGPGGGLFF. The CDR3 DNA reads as TGTGCCAGCAGGGGACTAGCGGGACCTGGCGGGGGGCTGTTTTTT.

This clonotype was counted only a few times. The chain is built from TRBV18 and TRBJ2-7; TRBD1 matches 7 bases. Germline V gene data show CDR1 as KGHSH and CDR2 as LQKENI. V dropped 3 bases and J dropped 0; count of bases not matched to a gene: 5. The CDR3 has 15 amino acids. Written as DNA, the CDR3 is TGTGCCAGCTCACCTTTTGACAGGGCCTCCTACGAGCAGTACTTC. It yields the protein CASSPFDRASYEQYF.

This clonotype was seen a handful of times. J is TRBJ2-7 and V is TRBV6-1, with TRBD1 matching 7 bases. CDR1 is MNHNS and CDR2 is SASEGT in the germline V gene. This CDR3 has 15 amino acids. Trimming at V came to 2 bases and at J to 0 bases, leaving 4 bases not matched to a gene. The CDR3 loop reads CASSEQGVSSYEQYF. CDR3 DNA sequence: TGTGCCAGCAGTGAACAGGGGGTTTCCTCCTACGAGCAGTACTTC.

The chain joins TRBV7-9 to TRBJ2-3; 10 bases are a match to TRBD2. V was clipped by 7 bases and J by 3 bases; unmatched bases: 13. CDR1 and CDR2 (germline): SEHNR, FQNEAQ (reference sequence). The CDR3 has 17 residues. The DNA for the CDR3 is TGTGCCAGCAACATTGGGGTTCTAGCGGGAGATACAGATACGCAGTATTTT. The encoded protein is CASNIGVLAGDTDTQYF. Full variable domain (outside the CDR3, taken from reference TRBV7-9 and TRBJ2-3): DTGVSQNPRHKITKRGQNVTFRCDPISEHNRLYWYRQTLGQGPEFLTYFQNEAQLEKSRLLSDRFSAERPKGSFSTLEIQRTEQGDSAMYLCASNIGVLAGDTDTQYFGPGTRLTVL.

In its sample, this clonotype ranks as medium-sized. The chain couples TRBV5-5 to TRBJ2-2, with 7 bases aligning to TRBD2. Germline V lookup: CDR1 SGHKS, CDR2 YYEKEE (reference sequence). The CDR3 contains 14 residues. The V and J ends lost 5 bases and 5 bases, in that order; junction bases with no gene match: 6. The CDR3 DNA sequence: TGTGCCAGCAGAATGGGGGGGAGTACCGGGGAGCTGTTTTTT. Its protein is CASRMGGSTGELFF.

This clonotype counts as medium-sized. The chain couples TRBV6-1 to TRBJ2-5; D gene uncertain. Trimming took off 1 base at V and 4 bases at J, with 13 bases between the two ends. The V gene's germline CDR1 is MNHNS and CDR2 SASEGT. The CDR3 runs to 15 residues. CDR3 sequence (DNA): TGTGCCAGCAGTGAAGGGTGGGGTGGACGAGAGACCCAGTACTTC. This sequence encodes CASSEGWGGRETQYF.

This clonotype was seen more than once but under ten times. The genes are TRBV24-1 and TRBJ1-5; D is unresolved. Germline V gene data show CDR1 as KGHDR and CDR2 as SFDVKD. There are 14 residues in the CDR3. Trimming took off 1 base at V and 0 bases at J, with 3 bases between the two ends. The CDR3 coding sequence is TGTGCCACCAGTGATTTAAGTAGCAATCAGCCCCAGCATTTT. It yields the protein CATSDLSSNQPQHF.

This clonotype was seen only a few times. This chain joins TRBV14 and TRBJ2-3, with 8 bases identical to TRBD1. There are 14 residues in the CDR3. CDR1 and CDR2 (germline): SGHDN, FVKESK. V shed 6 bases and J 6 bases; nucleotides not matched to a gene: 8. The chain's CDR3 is CASRGGQDPDTQYF. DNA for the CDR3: TGTGCCAGCAGGGGGGGACAGGACCCCGATACGCAGTATTTT.

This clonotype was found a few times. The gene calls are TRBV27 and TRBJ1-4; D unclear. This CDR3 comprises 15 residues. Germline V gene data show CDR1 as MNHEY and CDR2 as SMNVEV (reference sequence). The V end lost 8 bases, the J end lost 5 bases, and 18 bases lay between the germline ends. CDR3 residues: CASGDPGVANEKLFF. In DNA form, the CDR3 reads TGTGCCAGCGGTGACCCCGGGGTAGCGAATGAAAAACTGTTTTTT.